The 30 T cell receptor beta chains in this list originate from one sample, sequenced in a study of shared clonotypes between healthy human individuals (dated by TCRdb to the early 2020s). Libraries were built with the immunoSEQ multiplex PCR assay. TCRdb holds this immuneACCESS table with in-frame rearrangements only. Some clones are missing; in checked studies, unresolved V genes explain under half, and the rest has no known cause. The sample table holds around 2.5 million clones, of which over 85% were seen once. Clones ranked in the top ten supply 0.35% to 0.45% of the sample. The sample taken for sequencing was naive CD4+ T cells from PBMCs. Read against the paper, the sample's cell subset or site label means: CD45RA+ positively selected. Receptors were obtained from a man aged 18 to 35 in good health. Some clones in this sample may be carry-over from other donors' samples.

The CDR3 reads CASSGRPLYNEQFF. The CDR3 region has the DNA TGTGCCAGCTCCGGACGACCACTCTACAATGAGCAGTTCTTC. This chain uses TRBV5-4 with TRBJ2-1; D not resolved. The CDR3 totals 14 residues. V shed 7 bases and J shed 3 bases, with 14 bases lying between them. The germline CDR1 and CDR2 sequences are SGHNT and YYREEE (reference sequence).

The chain carries TRBV4-3 and TRBJ1-1; D is possibly TRBD1 (5 bases). V lost 4 bases, J lost 7 bases, and 19 bases lay in between. This CDR3 has 15 residues. Germline lookup yields CDR1 LGHNA and CDR2 YSLEER. Here the CDR3 DNA reads TGCGCCAGCAGCCCATACACTGCGGGGGTTCATGAAGCTTTCTTT. It encodes CASSPYTAGVHEAFF.

CDR3 residues: CASSRGLADYNEQFF. The CDR3 DNA reads as TGTGCCAGCAGTCGGGGACTAGCGGATTACAATGAGCAGTTCTTC. This chain joins TRBV6-5 and TRBJ2-1; TRBD2 matches at 11 bases. Losses at the gene ends were 5 bases for V and 4 bases for J; bases not matched to a gene: 4. The CDR3 loop spans 15 amino acids. The germline V gene encodes CDR1 MNHEY and CDR2 SVGAGI.

This chain connects TRBV5-1 to TRBJ2-1; D not certain. CDR1 SGHRS and CDR2 YFSETQ come from the germline V gene. Trimming took off 0 bases at V and 2 bases at J, with 9 bases between the two ends. There are 15 residues in the CDR3. In nucleotides, the CDR3 is TGCGCCAGCAGCTTGGACGGCCCGACCTACAATGAGCAGTTCTTC. As protein: CASSLDGPTYNEQFF.

The count of this clone is one. The rearrangement links TRBV6-1 to TRBJ1-1; no clear D gene. The CDR3 length is 13 residues. Per the germline V gene, CDR1 is MNHNS and CDR2 is SASEGT. The ends were cut back, 8 bases at V and 7 bases at J, with 17 bases in the middle. In DNA, the CDR3 is TGTGCCAGCCGAGAACTAAGCGAGGGTGAAGCTTTCTTT. This encodes CASRELSEGEAFF.

The chain carries TRBV6-6 and TRBJ2-3; D is unclear. This CDR3 has 12 residues. In germline, CDR1 is MNHNY, CDR2 SVGAGI (reference sequence). V gave up 4 bases and J gave up 8 bases, with 10 bases separating them. The CDR3 DNA sequence: TGTGCCAGCAGTTTTGGAGCCGCTACGCAGTATTTT. Its translation: CASSFGAATQYF.

V gene TRBV5-1 combines with J gene TRBJ2-7, with 7 nucleotides matching TRBD1. CDR1 and CDR2 (germline): SGHRS, YFSETQ. The J segment lost 5 bases and the V segment lost 2 bases, leaving 4 bases of the junction unmatched. The CDR3 contains 13 residues. The chain's CDR3 is CASSFGTVNEQYF. For the CDR3, the DNA is TGCGCCAGCAGCTTCGGGACAGTTAACGAGCAGTACTTC. Looking up the rest from reference TRBV5-1 and TRBJ2-7 gives the full variable domain: KAGVTQTPRYLIKTRGQQVTLSCSPISGHRSVSWYQQTPGQGLQFLFEYFSETQRNKGNFPGRFSGRQFSNSRSEMNVSTLELGDSALYLCASSFGTVNEQYFGPGTRLTVT.

CDR3 sequence (DNA): TGTGCCAGTAGTATAAGCATGAGGACGGCCGGGGAGACCCAGTACTTC. This translates into CASSISMRTAGETQYF. The chain employs TRBV19 and TRBJ2-5, with D unresolved. Germline lookup yields CDR1 LNHDA and CDR2 SQIVND (reference sequence). CDR3 length: 16 amino acids. Trimming pared 2 bases from V and 5 bases from J, leaving 18 bases between. The whole variable domain, remainder taken from reference TRBV19 and TRBJ2-5, is DGGITQSPKYLFRKEGQNVTLSCEQNLNHDAMYWYRQDPGQGLRLIYYSQIVNDFQKGDIAEGYSVSREKKESFPLTVTSAQKNPTAFYLCASSISMRTAGETQYFGPGTRLLVL.

J is TRBJ1-1 and V is TRBV5-1; TRBD1 is a possible D gene (5 bases). V was cut by 1 base and J by 1 base, with 14 bases left in between. This CDR3 comprises 16 residues. CDR1 is SGHRS and CDR2 is YFSETQ in the germline V gene. The chain's CDR3 is CASSLSWGSSNTEAFF. For the CDR3, the DNA is TGCGCCAGCAGCTTGAGTTGGGGCTCCTCGAACACTGAAGCTTTCTTT.

As to this clone: Other nucleotide sequences in the sample specify the same CDR3. The chain combines TRBV28 with TRBJ1-1, with 10 positions matching TRBD1. This CDR3 has 15 amino acids. Per germline, CDR1 MDHEN and CDR2 SYDVKM. V was pared by 5 bases and J by 3 bases, with 6 bases of the junction left unmatched. CDR3 DNA: TGTGCCAGCAGTCCGCGGACAGGGGGATACACTGAAGCTTTCTTT. Amino acids: CASSPRTGGYTEAFF.

The rearrangement joins TRBV25-1 to TRBJ2-3, with D unclear. The length of the CDR3 is 13 residues. Trimming removed 5 bases at V and 11 bases at J, with 17 bases between. CDR1 is MGHDK and CDR2 is SYGVNS in the germline V gene. The CDR3 sequence is CASSLPGTAEQYF. CDR3 in DNA: TGTGCCAGCAGTCTACCGGGCACCGCGGAGCAGTATTTT.

The chain has TRBV18 and TRBJ2-1, with 8 bases aligning to TRBD2. The CDR3 spans 18 residues. Germline V gene data show CDR1 as KGHSH and CDR2 as LQKENI. The V gene end was trimmed by 6 bases and the J gene end by 0 bases; junction bases not matched to a gene: 13. Here the CDR3 DNA reads TGTGCCAGCTCCCCGATCCTCGGGACTAGGGGCTCCTACAATGAGCAGTTCTTC. Translating it yields CASSPILGTRGSYNEQFF.

DNA for the CDR3: TGTGCCAGCAGCACCATAGGCGGCACTGAAGCTTTCTTT. This codes for CASSTIGGTEAFF. The J gene is TRBJ1-1, the V gene TRBV7-9; D remains unclear. V lost 5 bases and J lost 4, with 11 bases in between. The germline gives CDR1 SEHNR, CDR2 FQNEAQ (reference sequence). The CDR3 is 13 residues long.

V gene TRBV2 combines with J gene TRBJ2-1, with D possibly being TRBD2 (6 bases). In germline, CDR1 is SNHLY, CDR2 FYNNEI. The CDR3 covers 14 residues. V was shortened by 7 bases and J by 8 bases, with 18 bases between the two germline ends. CDR3 DNA sequence: TGTGCCAGCATTGCAGGAGGGGATAAGTATGAGCAGTTCTTC. Amino acids: CASIAGGDKYEQFF.

This chain links TRBV7-9 with TRBJ1-1; D is uncertain. Trimming pared 7 bases from V and 0 bases from J, leaving 12 bases between. Germline V lookup: CDR1 SEHNR, CDR2 FQNEAQ (reference sequence). The CDR3 contains 14 residues. This chain's CDR3 is CASKYLIMNTEAFF. The DNA for the CDR3 is TGTGCCAGCAAATATTTGATCATGAACACTGAAGCTTTCTTT.

J is TRBJ2-1 and V is TRBV2, with D maybe TRBD1 (5 bases). Trimming took off 2 bases at V and 9 bases at J, with 23 bases between the two ends. The germline CDR1 and CDR2 sequences are SNHLY and FYNNEI. The CDR3 contains 17 residues. The CDR3 DNA is TGTGCCAGCAGTGAACCGTCTCCCTTTAGGGGTAAGGGTGAGCAGTTCTTC. Protein sequence: CASSEPSPFRGKGEQFF.

V and J are TRBV19 and TRBJ1-5; D is uncertain. Germline V gene data show CDR1 as LNHDA and CDR2 as SQIVND (reference sequence). CDR3 length equals 15 residues. Deletions cut 2 bases from V and 2 bases from J, with 10 bases between. For the CDR3, the DNA is TGTGCCAGTAGTATAACGGGATTTGGCAATCAGCCCCAGCATTTT. It encodes CASSITGFGNQPQHF.

As concerns this clone: The same CDR3 arises from other DNA sequences in this sample as well. The genes are TRBV6-5 and TRBJ1-1; TRBD1 matches 7 bases. This CDR3 has 15 amino acids. Trimming removed 0 bases from V and 3 bases from J; junction bases left unmatched: 4. Looked up from germline, CDR1 is MNHEY and CDR2 is SVGAGI. CDR3 nucleotide sequence: TGTGCCAGCAGTTACTCTGACAGGGTCGACACTGAAGCTTTCTTT. This codes for CASSYSDRVDTEAFF.

J is TRBJ1-2 and V is TRBV10-3; D is unresolved. This CDR3 is 13 amino acids long. Germline V lookup: CDR1 ENHRY, CDR2 SYGVKD. V was clipped by 2 bases and J by 8 bases, with 12 bases between them. The CDR3 nucleotides read TGTGCCATCAGTGAGGGGGTCGTCGGGGGCTACACCTTC. The encoded protein is CAISEGVVGGYTF.

This rearrangement joins TRBV5-1 to TRBJ2-1; TRBD2 matches 9 bases. Germline V gene sequence: CDR1 SGHRS, CDR2 YFSETQ. This CDR3 has 15 residues. The V and J ends lost 0 bases and 9 bases, in that order; junction bases with no gene match: 7. CDR3 bases: TGCGCCAGCAGCTTGGTGGATAGCGGGAGAGTTGAGCAGTTCTTC. It encodes CASSLVDSGRVEQFF.

The rearrangement uses TRBV11-2 and TRBJ2-7; 12 bases are shared with TRBD2. The germline V gene encodes CDR1 SGHAT and CDR2 FQNNGV. The V segment lost 5 bases and the J segment 0 bases; nucleotides outside the gene matches: 8. The CDR3 loop spans 17 amino acids. CDR3 DNA sequence: TGTGCCAGCAGCACTACTAGCGGGAGGTTGGGCTCCTACGAGCAGTACTTC. Protein: CASSTTSGRLGSYEQYF. Based on the CDR3 plus reference TRBV11-2 and TRBJ2-7, the full variable domain is EAGVAQSPRYKIIEKRQSVAFWCNPISGHATLYWYQQILGQGPKLLIQFQNNGVVDDSQLPKDRFSAERLKGVDSTLKIQPAKLEDSAVYLCASSTTSGRLGSYEQYFGPGTRLTVT.

This clone was observed once. V and J are TRBV9 and TRBJ2-7; D uncertain. The CDR3 extends over 14 amino acids. Trimming removed 0 bases from V and 2 bases from J, with 9 bases in between. From germline, CDR1 is SGDLS and CDR2 YYNGEE. CDR3 nucleotide sequence: TGTGCCAGCAGCGTAGCGGGCATAACCTACGAGCAGTACTTC. Its protein product is CASSVAGITYEQYF. The full variable domain, with the rest looked up from reference TRBV9 and TRBJ2-7, is DSGVTQTPKHLITATGQRVTLRCSPRSGDLSVYWYQQSLDQGLQFLIQYYNGEERAKGNILERFSAQQFPDLHSELNLSSLELGDSALYFCASSVAGITYEQYFGPGTRLTVT.

This chain connects TRBV7-6 to TRBJ1-1; D is possibly TRBD1 (5 bases). The V gene's germline CDR1 is SGHVS and CDR2 FNYEAQ. V was clipped by 8 bases and J by 4 bases, with 14 bases between them. The CDR3 is 13 residues long. The CDR3 sequence is CASGRGEGTEAFF. The CDR3 DNA follows: TGTGCCAGCGGGAGGGGCGAGGGCACTGAAGCTTTCTTT.

The genes are TRBV18 and TRBJ2-3, with TRBD2 identical over 7 bases. The trim removed 5 bases at V and 1 base at J, leaving 6 bases unmatched. The germline gives CDR1 KGHSH, CDR2 LQKENI. This CDR3 contains 15 residues. The chain's CDR3 is CASSGDGLGTDTQYF. The CDR3 bases are TGTGCCAGCTCAGGGGATGGACTAGGCACAGATACGCAGTATTTT.

The chain couples TRBV28 to TRBJ2-2; 10 bases map to TRBD2. CDR1 is MDHEN, CDR2 SYDVKM, per germline. The ends lost 9 bases at V and 6 bases at J; junction bases unmatched: 7. The CDR3 extends over 14 amino acids. CDR3 in amino acids: CASSGTSVPGELFF. CDR3 coding DNA: TGTGCCAGTTCCGGGACTAGCGTCCCCGGGGAGCTGTTTTTT.

The CDR3 region has the DNA TGCAGTGCCGCCCTCGTCTACGAGCAGTACTTC. Translation: CSAALVYEQYF. The chain is built from TRBV20-1 and TRBJ2-7, with D hard to call. The CDR3 consists of 11 residues. Trimming stripped 6 bases from V and 3 bases from J, with 9 bases between. Germline assignment: CDR1 DFQATT and CDR2 SNEGSKA (reference sequence).

V and J are TRBV4-3 and TRBJ2-6; D gene ambiguous. Germline lookup yields CDR1 LGHNA and CDR2 YSLEER. The V end lost 0 bases, the J end lost 1 base, and 13 bases lay between the germline ends. The CDR3 contains 18 residues. CDR3 bases: TGCGCCAGCAGCCAAGATCGAAGGCGGCCTTCTGGGGCCAACGTCCTGACTTTC. This gives the protein CASSQDRRRPSGANVLTF.

This chain's CDR3 is CASSVSIQGHSYGYTF. CDR3 sequence (DNA): TGTGCCAGTAGCGTATCAATACAGGGTCACAGCTATGGCTACACCTTC. The J gene is TRBJ1-2, the V gene TRBV19, with D maybe TRBD1 (6 bases). V gave up 6 bases and J gave up 4 bases, with 21 bases separating them. CDR3 length equals 16 residues. Germline loops: CDR1 LNHDA, CDR2 SQIVND (reference sequence). The entire variable domain, with the rest obtained from reference TRBV19 and TRBJ1-2, is as follows: DGGITQSPKYLFRKEGQNVTLSCEQNLNHDAMYWYRQDPGQGLRLIYYSQIVNDFQKGDIAEGYSVSREKKESFPLTVTSAQKNPTAFYLCASSVSIQGHSYGYTFGSGTRLTVV.

The chain carries TRBV15 and TRBJ2-5; 11 bases agree with TRBD2. Trimming took 2 bases from V and 5 from J; bases not matched to a gene: 19. This CDR3 contains 20 residues. Germline V CDR1 and CDR2: LNHNV, YYDKDF (reference sequence). The CDR3 is CATSRRQTSGSLGWRETQYF. CDR3 in DNA: TGTGCCACCAGCAGACGTCAAACTAGCGGGAGTTTAGGTTGGCGGGAGACCCAGTACTTC.

This clone was counted once. The V gene is TRBV5-1, the J gene TRBJ2-3; D perhaps matches TRBD1 (6 bases). The CDR3 extends over 14 amino acids. Deletions cut 7 bases from V and 0 bases from J, with 12 bases between. Germline CDR1 is SGHRS and CDR2 is YFSETQ. In DNA form, the CDR3 reads TGCGCCAGCGCGGACAGCTCTAGCACAGATACGCAGTATTTT. This gives the protein CASADSSSTDTQYF.